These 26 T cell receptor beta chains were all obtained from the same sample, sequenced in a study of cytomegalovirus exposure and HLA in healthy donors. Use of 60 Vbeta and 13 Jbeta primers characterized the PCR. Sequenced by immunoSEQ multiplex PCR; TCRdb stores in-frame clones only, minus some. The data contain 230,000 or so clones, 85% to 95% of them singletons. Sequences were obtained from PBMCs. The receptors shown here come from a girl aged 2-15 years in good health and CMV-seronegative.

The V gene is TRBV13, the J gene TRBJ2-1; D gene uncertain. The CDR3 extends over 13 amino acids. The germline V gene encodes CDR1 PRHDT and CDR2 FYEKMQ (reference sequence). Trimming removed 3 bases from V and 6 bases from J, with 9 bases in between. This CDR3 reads CASSFPSSNEQFF. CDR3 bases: TGTGCCAGCAGCTTCCCAAGCTCCAATGAGCAGTTCTTC.

CDR3 coding DNA: TGTGCCAGCAGTGACTCGAGAAGCGGGGTCGGCGGCTACACCTTC. It is translated as CASSDSRSGVGGYTF. The chain couples TRBV6-4 to TRBJ1-2; D not certain. Between the trimmed V and J ends, which lost 0 bases and 8 bases, there was a span of 16 bases. The CDR3 has 15 amino acids. Germline-derived CDR1 and CDR2 are MRHNA and SNTAGT.

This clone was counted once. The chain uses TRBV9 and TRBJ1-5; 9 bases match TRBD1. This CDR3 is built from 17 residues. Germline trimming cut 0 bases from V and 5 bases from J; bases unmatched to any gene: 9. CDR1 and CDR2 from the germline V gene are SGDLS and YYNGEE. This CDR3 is CASSVGTGGKGDQPQHF. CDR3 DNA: TGTGCCAGCAGCGTAGGAACAGGGGGCAAAGGAGATCAGCCCCAGCATTTT.

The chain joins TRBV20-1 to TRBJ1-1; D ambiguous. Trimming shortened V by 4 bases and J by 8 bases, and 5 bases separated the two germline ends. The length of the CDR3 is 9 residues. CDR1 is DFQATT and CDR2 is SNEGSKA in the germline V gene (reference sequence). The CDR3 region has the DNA TGCAGTGCTATCAGGGAAGCTTTCTTT. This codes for CSAIREAFF.

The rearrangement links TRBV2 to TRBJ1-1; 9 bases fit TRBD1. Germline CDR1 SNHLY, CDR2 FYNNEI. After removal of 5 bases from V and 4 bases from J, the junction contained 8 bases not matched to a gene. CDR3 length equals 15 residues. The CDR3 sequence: CASSRNRGLTTEAFF. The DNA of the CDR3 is TGTGCCAGCAGTCGGAACAGGGGGCTTACCACTGAAGCTTTCTTT.

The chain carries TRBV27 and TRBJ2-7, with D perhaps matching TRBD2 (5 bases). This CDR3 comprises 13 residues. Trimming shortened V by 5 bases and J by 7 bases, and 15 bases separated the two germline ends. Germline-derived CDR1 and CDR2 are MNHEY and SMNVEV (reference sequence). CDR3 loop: CASSRTPWEEQYF. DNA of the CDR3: TGTGCCAGCAGTCGGACCCCTTGGGAGGAGCAGTACTTC.

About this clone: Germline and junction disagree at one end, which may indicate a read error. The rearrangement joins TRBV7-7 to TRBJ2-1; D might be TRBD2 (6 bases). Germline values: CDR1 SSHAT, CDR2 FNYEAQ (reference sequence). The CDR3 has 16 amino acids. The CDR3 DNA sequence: TGTGCTAGCAGCTTAGCGGAAGGACTGGGACTCGGTGAGCAGTTCTTC. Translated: CASSLAEGLGLGEQFF.

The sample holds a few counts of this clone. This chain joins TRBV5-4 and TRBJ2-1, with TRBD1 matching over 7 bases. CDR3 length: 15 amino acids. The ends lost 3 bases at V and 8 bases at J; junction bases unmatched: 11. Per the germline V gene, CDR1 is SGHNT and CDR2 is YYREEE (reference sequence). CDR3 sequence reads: CASSSDRASYYEQFF. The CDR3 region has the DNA TGTGCCAGCAGCTCCGACAGGGCAAGTTATTATGAGCAGTTCTTC.

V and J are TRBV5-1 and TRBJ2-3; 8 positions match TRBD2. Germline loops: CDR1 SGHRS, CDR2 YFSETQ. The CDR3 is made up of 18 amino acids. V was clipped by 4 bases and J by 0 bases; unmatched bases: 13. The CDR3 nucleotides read TGCGCCAGCAGCCTAACCTCCCTTAGCGGGAAGAGCACAGATACGCAGTATTTT. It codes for CASSLTSLSGKSTDTQYF.

CDR3 loop: CASSPPGGPSTDTQYF. The CDR3 bases are TGTGCCAGCTCACCCCCCGGGGGGCCTAGCACAGATACGCAGTATTTT. The chain combines TRBV18 with TRBJ2-3; a weak D match, TRBD2 (7 bases). Per the germline V gene, CDR1 is KGHSH and CDR2 is LQKENI. Trimming took off 3 bases at V and 0 bases at J, with 13 bases between the two ends. The CDR3 runs to 16 residues.

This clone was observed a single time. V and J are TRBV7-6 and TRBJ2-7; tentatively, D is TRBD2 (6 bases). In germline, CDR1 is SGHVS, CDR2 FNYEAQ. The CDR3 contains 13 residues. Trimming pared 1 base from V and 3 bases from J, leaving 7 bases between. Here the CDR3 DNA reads TGTGCCAGCAGCTTAGGGCGGGGCTACGAGCAGTACTTC. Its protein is CASSLGRGYEQYF. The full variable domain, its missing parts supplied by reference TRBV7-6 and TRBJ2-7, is GAGVSQSPRYKVTKRGQDVALRCDPISGHVSLYWYRQALGQGPEFLTYFNYEAQQDKSGLPNDRFSAERPEGSISTLTIQRTEQRDSAMYRCASSLGRGYEQYFGPGTRLTVT.

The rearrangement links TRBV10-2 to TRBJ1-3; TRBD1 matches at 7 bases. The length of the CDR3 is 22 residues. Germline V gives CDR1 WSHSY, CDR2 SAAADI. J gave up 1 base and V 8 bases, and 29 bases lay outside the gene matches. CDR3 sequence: CASAGRGGTELIYRPSGNTIYF. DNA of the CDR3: TGCGCCAGCGCCGGCCGGGGCGGGACAGAACTTATCTACCGTCCGTCTGGAAACACCATATATTTT.

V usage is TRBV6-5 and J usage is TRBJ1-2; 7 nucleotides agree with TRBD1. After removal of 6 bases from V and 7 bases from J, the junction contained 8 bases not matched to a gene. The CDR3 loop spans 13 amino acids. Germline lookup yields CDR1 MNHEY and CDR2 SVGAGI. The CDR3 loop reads CASSLTGWGGYTF. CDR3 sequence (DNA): TGTGCCAGCAGCCTGACAGGGTGGGGTGGCTACACCTTC.

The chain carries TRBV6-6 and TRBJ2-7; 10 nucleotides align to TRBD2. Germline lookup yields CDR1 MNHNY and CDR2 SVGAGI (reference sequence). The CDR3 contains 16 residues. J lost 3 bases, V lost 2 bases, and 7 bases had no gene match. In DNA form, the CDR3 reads TGTGCCAGCAGTTACCTCTCCGGGACTAGCGTCTACGAGCAGTACTTC. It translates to CASSYLSGTSVYEQYF.

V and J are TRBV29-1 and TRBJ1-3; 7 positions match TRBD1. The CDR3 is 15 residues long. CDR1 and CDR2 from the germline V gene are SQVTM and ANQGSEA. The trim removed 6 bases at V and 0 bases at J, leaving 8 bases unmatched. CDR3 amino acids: CSVPGQTTSGNTIYF. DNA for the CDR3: TGCAGCGTACCGGGACAGACAACCTCTGGAAACACCATATATTTT.

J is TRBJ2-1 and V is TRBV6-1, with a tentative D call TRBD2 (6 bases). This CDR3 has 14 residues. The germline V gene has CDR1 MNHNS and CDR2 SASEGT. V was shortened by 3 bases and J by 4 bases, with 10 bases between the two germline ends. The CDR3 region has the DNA TGTGCCAGCAGTGAGCGGGGAAGTTACAATGAGCAGTTCTTC. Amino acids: CASSERGSYNEQFF.

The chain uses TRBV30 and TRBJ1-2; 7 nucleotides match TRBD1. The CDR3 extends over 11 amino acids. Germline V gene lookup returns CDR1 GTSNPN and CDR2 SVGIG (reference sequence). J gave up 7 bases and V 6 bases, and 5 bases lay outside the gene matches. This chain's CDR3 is CACEGARGYTF. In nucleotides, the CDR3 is TGTGCCTGCGAGGGGGCGCGTGGCTACACCTTC.

The CDR3 loop is CASSLRTSGGPGTDTQYF. Written as DNA, the CDR3 is TGTGCCAGCAGCTTGAGGACTAGCGGGGGGCCTGGCACAGATACGCAGTATTTT. The rearrangement joins TRBV5-6 to TRBJ2-3, with 14 bases matching TRBD2. The germline V gene has CDR1 SGHDT and CDR2 YYEEEE. With V trimmed by 1 base and J by 1 base, 5 bases remained unmatched. CDR3 length: 18 residues. Together with reference TRBV5-6 and TRBJ2-3, the CDR3 gives the full variable domain: DAGVTQSPTHLIKTRGQQVTLRCSPKSGHDTVSWYQQALGQGPQFIFQYYEEEERQRGNFPDRFSGHQFPNYSSELNVNALLLGDSALYLCASSLRTSGGPGTDTQYFGPGTRLTVL.

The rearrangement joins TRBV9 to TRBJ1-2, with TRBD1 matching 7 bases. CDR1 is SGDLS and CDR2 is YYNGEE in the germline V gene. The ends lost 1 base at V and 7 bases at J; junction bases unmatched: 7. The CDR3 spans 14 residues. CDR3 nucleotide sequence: TGTGCCAGCAGCGTAAACGACAGGGTGACTGGCTACACCTTC. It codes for CASSVNDRVTGYTF.

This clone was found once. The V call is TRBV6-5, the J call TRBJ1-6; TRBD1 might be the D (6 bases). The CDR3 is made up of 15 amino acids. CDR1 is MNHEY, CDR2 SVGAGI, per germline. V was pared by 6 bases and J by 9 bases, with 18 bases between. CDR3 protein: CASSRTVPEGSPLHF. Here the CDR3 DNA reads TGTGCCAGCAGCCGGACAGTCCCCGAAGGTTCACCCCTCCACTTT.

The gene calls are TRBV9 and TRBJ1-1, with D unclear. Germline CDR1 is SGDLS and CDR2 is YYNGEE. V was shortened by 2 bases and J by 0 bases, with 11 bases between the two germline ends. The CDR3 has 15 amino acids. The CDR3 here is CASSVGLAMNTEAFF. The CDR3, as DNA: TGTGCCAGCAGCGTCGGGTTGGCTATGAACACTGAAGCTTTCTTT.

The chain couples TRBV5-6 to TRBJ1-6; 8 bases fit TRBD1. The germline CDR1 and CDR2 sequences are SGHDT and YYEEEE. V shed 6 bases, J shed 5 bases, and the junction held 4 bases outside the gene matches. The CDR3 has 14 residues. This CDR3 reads CASTRQGNNSPLHF. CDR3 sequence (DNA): TGTGCCAGCACCAGACAGGGGAATAATTCACCCCTCCACTTT.

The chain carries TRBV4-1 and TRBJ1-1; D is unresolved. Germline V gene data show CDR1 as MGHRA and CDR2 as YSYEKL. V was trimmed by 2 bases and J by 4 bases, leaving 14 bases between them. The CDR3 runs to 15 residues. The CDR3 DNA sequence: TGCGCCAGCAGCCAATCGTCCGCGACTATCACTGAAGCTTTCTTT. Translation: CASSQSSATITEAFF.

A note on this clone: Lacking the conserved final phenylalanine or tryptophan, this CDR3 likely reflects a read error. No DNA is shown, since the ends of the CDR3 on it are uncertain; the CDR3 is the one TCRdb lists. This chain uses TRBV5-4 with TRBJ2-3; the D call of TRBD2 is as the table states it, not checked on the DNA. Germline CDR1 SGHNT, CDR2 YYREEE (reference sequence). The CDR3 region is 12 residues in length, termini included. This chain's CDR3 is CASSLAAGDYLR.

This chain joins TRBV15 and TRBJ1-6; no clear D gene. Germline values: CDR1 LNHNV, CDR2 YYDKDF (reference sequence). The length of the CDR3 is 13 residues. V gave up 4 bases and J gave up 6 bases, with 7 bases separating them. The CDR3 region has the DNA TGTGCCACCAGCACCTTAATTAATTCACCCCTCCACTTT. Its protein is CATSTLINSPLHF. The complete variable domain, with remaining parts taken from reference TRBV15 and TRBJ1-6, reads DAMVIQNPRYQVTQFGKPVTLSCSQTLNHNVMYWYQQKSSQAPKLLFHYYDKDFNNEADTPDNFQSRRPNTSFCFLDIRSPGLGDTAMYLCATSTLINSPLHFGNGTRLTVT.

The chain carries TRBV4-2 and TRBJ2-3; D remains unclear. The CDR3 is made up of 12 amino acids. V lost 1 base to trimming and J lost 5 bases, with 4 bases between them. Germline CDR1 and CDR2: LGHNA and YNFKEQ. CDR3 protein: CASSQGGDTQYF. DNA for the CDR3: TGTGCCAGCAGCCAAGGAGGAGATACGCAGTATTTT.